The 5 T cell receptor beta chains in this list originate from one sample, sequenced in a study of PD-1 blockade in classical Hodgkin lymphoma. No patient escaped relapse after autologous stem cell transplantation, and brentuximab vedotin exposure varied. Assay used: immunoSEQ multiplex PCR; TCRdb lists only in-frame clones, some missing. Among 3,500 to 4,500 clones listed, about 80% were seen once. The starting material was peripheral blood mononuclear cells (PBMCs), obtained at baseline. These receptors originate from a human donor with classical Hodgkin lymphoma.

This rearrangement joins TRBV10-3 to TRBJ2-7, with TRBD1 matching over 9 bases. The CDR3 is 14 amino acids. Germline values: CDR1 ENHRY, CDR2 SYGVKD. The V and J ends lost 5 bases and 3 bases, in that order; junction bases with no gene match: 5. CDR3 nucleotides: TGTGCCATCAGTACGGACAGGGGTGGCTACGAGCAGTACTTC. As protein: CAISTDRGGYEQYF.

The gene calls are TRBV27 and TRBJ2-1; tentatively, D is TRBD1 (5 bases). CDR1 is MNHEY, CDR2 SMNVEV, per germline (reference sequence). The CDR3 extends over 13 amino acids. V lost 5 bases and J 9 bases, leaving 14 bases between the germline ends. Here the CDR3 DNA reads TGTGCCAGCAGTCCCGGGTCAGGGTCTGAGCAGTTCTTC. Protein product: CASSPGSGSEQFF.

The chain employs TRBV5-3 and TRBJ2-7; possible D gene TRBD1, 6 bases. TRBV5-3 is assigned to the ORF class and has an uncertain function. CDR3 length: 14 residues. The V end was cut by 8 bases, the J end by 2 bases, with 17 bases between. CDR3 nucleotide sequence: TGTGCCAGCAGTCTGGACAGAACGACCTACGAGCAGTACTTC. It specifies CASSLDRTTYEQYF.

The chain recombines TRBV7-3 with TRBJ2-1; 10 bases are a match to TRBD2. Germline loops: CDR1 SGHTA, CDR2 FQGTGA. Trimming at V came to 6 bases and at J to 4 bases, leaving 9 bases not matched to a gene. This CDR3 has 16 amino acids. CDR3 residues: CASSLSGTSEYNEQFF. Here the CDR3 DNA reads TGTGCCAGCAGTCTCTCCGGGACTAGCGAGTACAATGAGCAGTTCTTC.

DNA for the CDR3: TGTGCCAGCAGCTCACAGACAGGCACGGGGGAGCAGTACTTC. Translation: CASSSQTGTGEQYF. This sequence joins TRBV13 and TRBJ2-7; possible D gene TRBD1, 6 bases. Per germline, CDR1 PRHDT and CDR2 FYEKMQ (reference sequence). The CDR3 consists of 14 residues. Trimming removed 4 bases from V and 7 bases from J, with 17 bases in between.